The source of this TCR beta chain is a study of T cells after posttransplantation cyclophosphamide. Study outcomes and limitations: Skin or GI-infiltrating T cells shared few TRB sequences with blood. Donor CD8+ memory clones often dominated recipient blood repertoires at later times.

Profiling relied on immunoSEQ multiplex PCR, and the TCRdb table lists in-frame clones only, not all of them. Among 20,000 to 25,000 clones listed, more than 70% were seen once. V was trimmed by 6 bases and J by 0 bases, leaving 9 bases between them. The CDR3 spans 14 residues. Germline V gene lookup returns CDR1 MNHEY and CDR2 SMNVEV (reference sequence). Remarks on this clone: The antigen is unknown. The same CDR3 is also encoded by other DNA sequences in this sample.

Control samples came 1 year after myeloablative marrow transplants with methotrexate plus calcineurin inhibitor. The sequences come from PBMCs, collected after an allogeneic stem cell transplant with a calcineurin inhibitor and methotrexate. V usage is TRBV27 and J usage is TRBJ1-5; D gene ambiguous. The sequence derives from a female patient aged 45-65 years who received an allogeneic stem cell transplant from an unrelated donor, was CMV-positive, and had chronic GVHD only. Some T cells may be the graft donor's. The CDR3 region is CASSFSYSNQPQHF. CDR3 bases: TGTGCCAGCAGCTTTTCCTATAGCAATCAGCCCCAGCATTTT.